The clone carrying this T cell receptor beta chain has at least ten counts. The CDR3 sequence is 14 residues long. The germline gives CDR1 SGHTA, CDR2 FQGNSA. Trimming removed 5 bases from V and 2 bases from J, with 12 bases in between. The data belong to a study of T cells after yellow fever vaccination. TCRdb reanalysed the 5' RACE reads using MiXCR and keeps one entry per CDR3 protein. Here the sample spans about 400,000 distinct CDR3 sequences, around 6.4% being singletons. V is TRBV7-2 and J is TRBJ2-5, with D tentatively TRBD1 (6 bases). This receptor was taken from a man aged 30 to 45 who received the YFV17D yellow fever vaccine. The sample in question was PBMCs, obtained 5 days after the yellow fever booster vaccination. The CDR3 loop is CASSLDRNQETQYF. The CDR3 DNA follows: TGTGCCAGCAGCCTGGACAGAAATCAAGAGACCCAGTACTTC.